The 20 T cell receptor beta chains presented below share a single source sample, sequenced in a study of lymphopenia after photon versus proton radiotherapy. Generated by immunoSEQ multiplex PCR, the TCRdb table keeps only in-frame clones and is missing some. The data hold almost 30,000 clones, with around nine tenths observed a single time. The sample consisted of peripheral blood, taken from a patient treated with proton-based radiotherapy. Every receptor here comes from a woman aged 55 to 70 with cholangiocarcinoma. Some clones in this sample may be carry-over from other donors' samples.

The rearrangement links TRBV5-1 to TRBJ2-3; no reliable D call. The CDR3 is made up of 14 amino acids. Germline V gene data show CDR1 as SGHRS and CDR2 as YFSETQ. Trimming left V 1 base short and J 0 bases short, with 6 bases between. The CDR3 here is CASSLTTSTDTQYF. DNA for the CDR3: TGCGCCAGCAGCTTGACGACAAGCACAGATACGCAGTATTTT.

J is TRBJ2-3 and V is TRBV7-3, with a weak D call TRBD2 (5 bases). The CDR3 extends over 14 amino acids. Per the germline V gene, CDR1 is SGHTA and CDR2 is FQGTGA. V was clipped by 3 bases and J by 4 bases, with 11 bases between them. CDR3 DNA sequence: TGTGCCAGCAGCTTCTCAGGTAGCGCAGATACGCAGTATTTT. This sequence encodes CASSFSGSADTQYF.

The chain carries TRBV6-1 and TRBJ1-5, with TRBD1 as a possible D gene (5 bases). CDR3 length equals 15 residues. The germline V gene encodes CDR1 MNHNS and CDR2 SASEGT. V lost 4 bases to trimming and J lost 3 bases, with 13 bases between them. CDR3 DNA: TGTGCCAGCAGTGGGGGCAGGGTCCCCAATCAGCCCCAGCATTTT. This translates into CASSGGRVPNQPQHF.

The V and J genes are TRBV11-2 and TRBJ2-2; TRBD1 might be the D (6 bases). Trimming took off 4 bases at V and 0 bases at J, with 12 bases between the two ends. The CDR3 length is 16 residues. The germline CDR1 and CDR2 sequences are SGHAT and FQNNGV. CDR3 DNA: TGTGCCAGCAGCTCCCGACAGGCCTCGAACACCGGGGAGCTGTTTTTT. This codes for CASSSRQASNTGELFF.

The chain uses TRBV15 and TRBJ1-5; no clear D. CDR3 length: 15 amino acids. V was clipped by 0 bases and J by 3 bases, with 9 bases between them. Germline V CDR1 and CDR2: LNHNV, YYDKDF (reference sequence). The CDR3 DNA follows: TGTGCCACCAGCAGAGACCCATTGTCCAATCAGCCCCAGCATTTT. Translated: CATSRDPLSNQPQHF.

This clone was detected only a few times. The V call is TRBV6-5, the J call TRBJ2-7, with no clear D. Germline V CDR1 and CDR2: MNHEY, SVGAGI. The CDR3 has 13 amino acids. Trimming left V 3 bases short and J 1 base short, with 7 bases between. CDR3 loop: CASSYTPSYEQYF. The CDR3 nucleotides are TGTGCCAGCAGTTATACACCTTCCTACGAGCAGTACTTC.

V is TRBV7-2 and J is TRBJ2-1; 9 positions agree with TRBD2. CDR1 and CDR2 from the germline V gene are SGHTA and FQGNSA. V dropped 3 bases and J dropped 0; count of bases not matched to a gene: 0. CDR3 length: 15 residues. CDR3 sequence (DNA): TGTGCCAGCAGCTTTAGCGGGAGCTCCTACAATGAGCAGTTCTTC. Residues: CASSFSGSSYNEQFF. Looking up the rest from reference TRBV7-2 and TRBJ2-1 gives the full variable domain: GAGVSQSPSNKVTEKGKDVELRCDPISGHTALYWYRQSLGQGLEFLIYFQGNSAPDKSGLPSDRFSAERTGGSVSTLTIQRTQQEDSAVYLCASSFSGSSYNEQFFGPGTRLTVL.

The J gene is TRBJ2-1, the V gene TRBV4-2; 8 positions agree with TRBD1. The CDR3 loop spans 16 amino acids. Germline V gene sequence: CDR1 LGHNA, CDR2 YNFKEQ. V dropped 2 bases and J dropped 5; count of bases not matched to a gene: 8. The CDR3 loop is CASSQITGTGDNEQFF. The DNA for the CDR3 is TGTGCCAGCAGCCAAATCACCGGGACAGGAGACAATGAGCAGTTCTTC.

The chain is built from TRBV7-9 and TRBJ2-7; D is perhaps TRBD1 or TRBD2 (5 bases each). Germline V gene lookup returns CDR1 SEHNR and CDR2 FQNEAQ (reference sequence). This CDR3 has 13 residues. Trimming shortened V by 4 bases and J by 3 bases, and 10 bases separated the two germline ends. The CDR3 reads CASSSGPNYEQYF. The CDR3 DNA reads as TGTGCCAGCAGCTCGGGACCGAACTACGAGCAGTACTTC. Full variable domain (missing parts from reference TRBV7-9 and TRBJ2-7): DTGVSQNPRHKITKRGQNVTFRCDPISEHNRLYWYRQTLGQGPEFLTYFQNEAQLEKSRLLSDRFSAERPKGSFSTLEIQRTEQGDSAMYLCASSSGPNYEQYFGPGTRLTVT.

The chain employs TRBV7-6 and TRBJ2-1; D unresolved. The CDR3 length is 16 residues. Trimming cost V 1 base and J 0 bases, with 10 bases left between them. CDR1 is SGHVS and CDR2 is FNYEAQ in the germline V gene. CDR3 sequence: CASSLERFSSYNEQFF. The DNA of the CDR3 is TGTGCCAGCAGCTTAGAGCGTTTTAGCTCCTACAATGAGCAGTTCTTC.

This chain uses TRBV19 with TRBJ2-7; D perhaps matches TRBD1 (6 bases). The CDR3 loop spans 15 amino acids. V lost 3 bases to trimming and J lost 2 bases, with 14 bases between them. The germline gives CDR1 LNHDA, CDR2 SQIVND (reference sequence). The CDR3 DNA reads TGTGCCAGTAGTATGGGACGAGGGGACACCTACGAGCAGTACTTC. Protein product: CASSMGRGDTYEQYF.

CDR3 loop: CASSFTGDWEPQHF. CDR3 DNA: TGTGCCAGCAGCTTCACAGGGGATTGGGAGCCCCAGCATTTT. This chain connects TRBV6-6 to TRBJ1-5, with 7 bases lining up with TRBD1. Germline assignment: CDR1 MNHNY and CDR2 SVGAGI (reference sequence). CDR3 size: 14 residues. Losses at the gene ends were 6 bases for V and 8 bases for J; bases not matched to a gene: 10.

On this clone: Additional DNA sequences in this sample encode the identical CDR3. CDR3 region: CASSQERVYGYTF. The CDR3 coding sequence is TGTGCCAGCAGCCAAGAAAGGGTCTATGGCTACACCTTC. V is TRBV14 and J is TRBJ1-2, with no clear D. This CDR3 comprises 13 residues. V was trimmed by 0 bases and J by 4 bases, leaving 6 bases between them. Germline CDR1 reads SGHDN; CDR2 reads FVKESK.

The chain carries TRBV7-9 and TRBJ2-2, with TRBD2 identical over 9 bases. Germline V lookup: CDR1 SEHNR, CDR2 FQNEAQ (reference sequence). The CDR3 length is 15 residues. V shed 1 base, J shed 4 bases, and the junction held 1 base outside the gene matches. The CDR3 sequence is CASSLGGRATGELFF. CDR3 in DNA: TGTGCCAGCAGCTTAGGCGGGAGGGCCACCGGGGAGCTGTTTTTT.

The chain links TRBV6-5 to TRBJ2-7; the D is unclear. The CDR3 totals 13 residues. Germline CDR1 MNHEY, CDR2 SVGAGI. The ends were cut back, 2 bases at V and 3 bases at J, with 8 bases in the middle. In nucleotides, the CDR3 is TGTGCCAGCAGTTACCAGGTTGACTACGAGCAGTACTTC. This gives the protein CASSYQVDYEQYF.

This clone was seen just once. The gene calls are TRBV19 and TRBJ1-5; D may be TRBD1 (5 bases). Trimming took 5 bases from V and 5 from J, leaving 13 bases between them. The CDR3 totals 14 residues. Per germline, CDR1 LNHDA and CDR2 SQIVND (reference sequence). CDR3 residues: CASSPQGGDQPQHF. The CDR3 nucleotides read TGTGCCAGTAGTCCCCAGGGTGGTGATCAGCCCCAGCATTTT. The complete variable domain, with remaining parts taken from reference TRBV19 and TRBJ1-5, reads DGGITQSPKYLFRKEGQNVTLSCEQNLNHDAMYWYRQDPGQGLRLIYYSQIVNDFQKGDIAEGYSVSREKKESFPLTVTSAQKNPTAFYLCASSPQGGDQPQHFGDGTRLSIL.

The chain recombines TRBV7-8 with TRBJ2-7, with D possibly TRBD2 on 6 matching bases. The CDR3 has 15 residues. The germline V and J ends were trimmed by 2 bases and 0 bases, with 11 bases remaining between them. The germline CDR1 and CDR2 sequences are SGHVS and FQNEAQ. The CDR3 loop is CASSLIGSSSYEQYF. The CDR3, as DNA: TGTGCCAGCAGCTTAATCGGGAGTAGCTCCTACGAGCAGTACTTC.

This sequence joins TRBV23-1 and TRBJ2-5; 8 bases fit TRBD2. TRBV23-1 is filed as an ORF, its function uncertain. The CDR3 is made up of 13 amino acids. With 6 bases clipped from V and 4 bases from J, the junction kept 4 bases outside the gene matches. CDR3 bases: TGCGCCAGCAGGTTCGGGAGGGGAGAGACCCAGTACTTC. Its translation: CASRFGRGETQYF.

J is TRBJ2-1 and V is TRBV9; weak D call: TRBD1 (5 bases). Trimming shortened V by 4 bases and J by 6 bases, and 17 bases separated the two germline ends. The CDR3 sequence is 15 residues long. CDR1 is SGDLS, CDR2 YYNGEE, per germline. CDR3: CASSKQVLSPNEQFF. The CDR3 DNA follows: TGTGCCAGCAGCAAACAGGTGCTTTCCCCCAATGAGCAGTTCTTC.

The gene calls are TRBV27 and TRBJ2-7; D perhaps matches TRBD1 (5 bases). CDR3 length: 11 amino acids. Trimming pared 6 bases from V and 4 bases from J, leaving 7 bases between. Germline-derived CDR1 and CDR2 are MNHEY and SMNVEV (reference sequence). The chain's CDR3 is CASRDSYEQYF. CDR3 DNA sequence: TGTGCCAGCAGAGACAGTTACGAGCAGTACTTC.